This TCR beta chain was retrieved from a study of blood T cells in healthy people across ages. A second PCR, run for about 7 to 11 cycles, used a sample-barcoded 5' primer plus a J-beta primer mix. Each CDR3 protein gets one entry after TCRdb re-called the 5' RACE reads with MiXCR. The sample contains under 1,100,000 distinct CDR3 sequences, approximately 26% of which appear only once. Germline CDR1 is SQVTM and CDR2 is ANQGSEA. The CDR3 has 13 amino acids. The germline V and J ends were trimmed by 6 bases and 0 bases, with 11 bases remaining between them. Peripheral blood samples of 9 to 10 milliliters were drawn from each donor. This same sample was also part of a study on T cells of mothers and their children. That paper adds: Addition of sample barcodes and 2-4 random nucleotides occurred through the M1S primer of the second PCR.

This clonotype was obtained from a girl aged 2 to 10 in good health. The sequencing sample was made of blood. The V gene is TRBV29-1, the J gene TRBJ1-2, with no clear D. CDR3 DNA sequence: TGCAGCGTCGGACTGCAAACTAACTATGGCTACACCTTC. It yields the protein CSVGLQTNYGYTF.